Following are 2 T cell receptor beta chains from one sample sequenced in a study of blood T cell repertoires in COVID-19 (dated by TCRdb to about 2020). The library came from the immunoSEQ multiplex PCR assay. Drawn from immuneACCESS, this table holds only the in-frame rearrangements with V and J called that TCRdb kept. Clones are partly lost; checked studies trace under half to an unresolved V gene and leave the rest unexplained. This sample is represented by roughly 250,000 clones; about nine tenths of them were singletons. The top ten clonotypes cover approximately 2.5% of the sample. The sequencing sample was made of PBMCs or T cells enriched from blood (not recorded which). Every receptor here comes from a woman between 40 and 50 years old with acute COVID-19.

The chain uses TRBV6-5 and TRBJ1-2; tentatively, D is TRBD1 (5 bases). CDR1 and CDR2 (germline): MNHEY, SVGAGI. CDR3 length: 16 residues. Trimming removed 0 bases from V and 5 bases from J, with 16 bases in between. DNA of the CDR3: TGTGCCAGCAGTTACTCGATGCAGGGTGTGATTTATGGCTACACCTTC. Translating gives CASSYSMQGVIYGYTF.

The V gene is TRBV19, the J gene TRBJ2-3, with D hard to call. The CDR3 has 13 amino acids. Germline-derived CDR1 and CDR2 are LNHDA and SQIVND (reference sequence). The V end was cut by 5 bases, the J end by 0 bases, with 6 bases between. The CDR3 loop is CASSLASTDTQYF. The DNA of the CDR3 is TGTGCCAGTAGTTTAGCTAGCACAGATACGCAGTATTTT.